This entry lists 9 T cell receptor beta chains sequenced from one sample in a study of regulatory T cells in long-lasting Graves disease. The TCR beta library used iRepertoire HTBI primers with Arm-PCR amplification of CDR3. Each CDR3 protein is one row after TCRdb ran MiXCR on the multiplex PCR reads. The top ten clones hold 12% of a sample with fewer than 500,000 distinct CDR3 sequences, 15% to 20% of them seen once. Sample time point: newly diagnosed GD, antithyroid drugs for less than 3 months. PBMCs were the source of the RNA used for TCR sequencing. The sample was also reused in another study, on T cells in Graves' hyperthyroidism and ophthalmopathy.

Source: peripheral blood mononuclear cells (PBMCs), taken at new diagnosis, from a patient treated with antithyroid drugs. The receptors were gathered from a man aged 40-49 years with Graves disease.

This clonotype has just a few counts. This chain links TRBV3-1 with TRBJ2-1; TRBD2 might be the D (5 bases). In germline, CDR1 is LGHDT, CDR2 YNNKEL (reference sequence). This CDR3 is 15 amino acids long. V lost 0 bases and J 8 bases, leaving 14 bases between the germline ends. This CDR3 reads CASSQEVARPDEQFF. CDR3 nucleotides: TGTGCCAGCAGCCAAGAGGTAGCGAGGCCCGATGAGCAGTTCTTC.

This clonotype was observed at least ten times. The V and J genes are TRBV3-1 and TRBJ2-7; no clear D. The germline CDR1 and CDR2 sequences are LGHDT and YNNKEL (reference sequence). V lost 0 bases and J lost 6, with 12 bases in between. CDR3 length: 14 residues. DNA of the CDR3: TGTGCCAGCAGCCAAGAAGGCAGAGTGAGCGAGCAGTACTTC. It specifies CASSQEGRVSEQYF.

This clonotype was detected ten times or more. The chain links TRBV2 to TRBJ1-1; TRBD1 is a possible D gene (6 bases). V was cut by 8 bases and J by 0 bases, with 10 bases left in between. CDR1 and CDR2 from the germline V gene are SNHLY and FYNNEI. This CDR3 contains 13 residues. CDR3 nucleotides: TGTGCCAGCGGTAGGGACATGAACACTGAAGCTTTCTTT. Translated, it gives CASGRDMNTEAFF.

This clonotype was seen at least ten times. The chain employs TRBV10-3 and TRBJ2-1, with a tentative D call TRBD2 (6 bases). The J call could be wrong; TRBJ2-5 is a better fit for the DNA end. The CDR3 contains 18 residues. In germline, CDR1 is ENHRY, CDR2 SYGVKD. CDR3 amino acids: CANTEIGEGLAPQETQYF. The CDR3 region has the DNA TGTGCCAACACAGAAATAGGGGAAGGGCTAGCGCCACAAGAGACCCAGTACTTC.

The genes are TRBV18 and TRBJ2-2; D possibly corresponds to TRBD1 (6 bases). V lost 9 bases and J 3 bases, leaving 17 bases between the germline ends. The CDR3 totals 15 residues. Germline CDR1 reads KGHSH; CDR2 reads LQKENI. The CDR3 loop is CASRDRSLYTGELFF. CDR3 bases: TGTGCCAGTCGCGACAGGTCCTTATACACCGGGGAGCTGTTTTTT.

This clonotype was detected ten times or more. The chain joins TRBV27 to TRBJ2-5; D may be TRBD2 (5 bases). Trimming stripped 1 base from V and 0 bases from J, with 15 bases between. CDR3 length: 17 amino acids. CDR1 is MNHEY and CDR2 is SMNVEV in the germline V gene (reference sequence). In DNA, the CDR3 is TGTGCCAGCAGTTTATTTTCGGGATCTTCGTACCAAGAGACCCAGTACTTC. Translating it yields CASSLFSGSSYQETQYF.

This clonotype showed up many times. The chain recombines TRBV11-2 with TRBJ2-7, with 7 bases matching TRBD1. The junction had 5 bases not matched to a gene; V was cut back by 2 bases and J by 4 bases. Per the germline V gene, CDR1 is SGHAT and CDR2 is FQNNGV. The length of the CDR3 is 14 residues. The CDR3 here is CASSLSTGNYEQYF. The CDR3 DNA follows: TGTGCCAGCAGCTTATCGACAGGGAATTACGAGCAGTACTTC. Full variable domain (rest looked up from reference TRBV11-2 and TRBJ2-7): EAGVAQSPRYKIIEKRQSVAFWCNPISGHATLYWYQQILGQGPKLLIQFQNNGVVDDSQLPKDRFSAERLKGVDSTLKIQPAKLEDSAVYLCASSLSTGNYEQYFGPGTRLTVT.

This clonotype was observed at least ten times. This rearrangement joins TRBV12-3 or TRBV12-4 to TRBJ2-3, with 13 bases lining up with TRBD2. V trimming: 3 bases; J trimming: 1 base; junction bases outside the gene matches: 4. This CDR3 spans 17 amino acids. CDR3 in amino acids: CASSFGLAGVGTDTQYF. CDR3 in DNA: TGTGCCAGCAGTTTCGGACTAGCGGGAGTGGGCACAGATACGCAGTATTTT.

The V call is TRBV2, the J call TRBJ2-7, with D possibly matching TRBD1 (5 bases). Trimming cost V 8 bases and J 2 bases, with 16 bases left between them. CDR3 length: 14 residues. Germline values: CDR1 SNHLY, CDR2 FYNNEI. This CDR3 is CASGSRQIAYEQYF. The DNA for the CDR3 is TGTGCCAGCGGTTCCCGACAGATAGCCTACGAGCAGTACTTC.